This T cell receptor beta chain was recorded in a study of T cells in Graves' hyperthyroidism and ophthalmopathy (dated by TCRdb to between 2017 and 2020). Regarding the study in general: Peripheral blood was collected at initial diagnosis, before any treatment. After sampling, hyperthyroidism patients received methimazole starting at 30 mg daily, and ophthalmopathy patients received high-dose intravenous methylprednisolone. TCR Vbeta CDR3 sequencing of 120 to 150 peripheral blood samples (under 45 ophthalmopathy, roughly 74 hyperthyroidism and approximately 17 progressor patients) is reported in the paper. In addition, the study compared T-cell repertoires in thyroid tissue and in blood from six Graves' hyperthyroidism patients. The 75 to 100 discovery patients were randomly divided into training and test sets at a 7:3 ratio. To identify TCR V-J signatures that set the groups apart, the researchers used a discovery cohort of 100 patients, made up of about 44 with Graves' ophthalmopathy and about 55 with stable Graves' hyperthyroidism. Prospective prediction of ophthalmopathy was tested in an independent validation cohort consisting of about 20 hyperthyroidism patients and some 16 patients who later progressed to ophthalmopathy. The research as a whole found: In validation, progression to ophthalmopathy was predicted by the model with roughly 71% sensitivity and roughly 76% specificity, a median of roughly 6 months before onset. Most expanded thyroid clonotypes (frequency above 0.001) were also found in blood, which suggests that blood repertoires may mirror thyroid immune responses. Sample size was not statistically predetermined, and blinding of investigators to group allocation was not performed. A model built on a 13 V-J signature distinguished ophthalmopathy from stable hyperthyroidism, reaching roughly 88% sensitivity and 81% to 83% specificity in cross-validation and 80%/75% in testing.

Hyperthyroidism patients were newly diagnosed, had a disease duration of under 2 months, and were aged 18 to 65 years. Patients with uncontrolled infections, other autoimmune diseases, pregnancy or lactation were excluded. Diagnoses were established on the basis of clinical symptoms, serum thyroxine and TRAb, thyroid ultrasound, and orbital computed tomography. Blood from progressor patients was drawn when they were first diagnosed with hyperthyroidism, before any ophthalmopathy symptoms appeared. PBMCs were isolated from 8 to 10 ml of fresh peripheral blood by Ficoll-Paque density gradient centrifugation. Progressor patients were first diagnosed with Graves' hyperthyroidism and then developed ophthalmopathy during follow-up. Trizol reagent was used to extract total RNA, and RNA quality was then checked on an Agilent 2100 Bioanalyzer. This clonotype occurred a few times. Its antigen specificity is not known. Base qualities are not recorded, but no much larger clone differs from it by a single base.

The CDR3 holds 14 amino acids from the cysteine to the phenylalanine. Only CDR3 DNA remains: 42 bases, in frame from the first base. The germline ends are 8 bases apart after V is trimmed by 3 bases and J by 2 bases. The germline V gene specifies MNHNS as CDR1 and SASEGT as CDR2. TCR beta CDR3 regions were amplified from RNA transcripts. The first round of RT-PCR for the TCR CDR3 was performed with the HTBI primer set and the Qiagen OneStep RT-PCR kit. Libraries were constructed in a second round of multiplex PCR, after which size selection and purification were carried out. Paired-end sequencing of the libraries was performed with 100 bp reads on an Illumina HiSeq2000. The study's own analysis went as follows. Raw data were processed with SOAPnuke, discarding reads with adapters, uncalled bases, mean Phred below 15, or no exact constant-primer or identifier match. High-quality paired reads were merged with COPE v1.2.5, and unique nucleotide sequences were defined as clonotypes. MiTCR v1.1 was used to align clonotypes to the IMGT TRBV, TRBD and TRBJ reference segments. The analysis was restricted to V-J combinations with a frequency above 0.0001, which together covered approximately 99% of the repertoires. A TCS score was defined as the ratio between F50 (clonal expansion) and ExV (chaos), using BLOSUM62-based TCRdist between CDR3 peptides within each V-J. Welch's t-statistics and random forest reduced fewer than 600 V-J features to around 14, which were used in a naive Bayes classifier (R e1071). TCRdb passed the public sequencing reads through fastp at Q25 and MiXCR, retaining productive beta sequences. Every CDR3 protein is listed once, alongside the most common genes and DNA of its rows. The V and J calls here are based on TCRdb, not the publication. The sample profile shows more than 250,000 distinct CDR3 sequences; about 15% of them were found once. The ten largest clonotypes hold 30% of the sample.

The TCR was taken from a woman aged 45-59 years with Graves' hyperthyroidism that later progressed to Graves' ophthalmopathy. Recombination connected TRBV6-1 to TRBJ2-1; the D gene cannot be named for sure. Sequenced sample: blood. The CDR3 protein: CASSDWGTYNEQFF. The nucleotide sequence reads TGTGCCAGCAGTGACTGGGGAACCTACAATGAGCAGTTCTTC.